This T cell receptor beta chain was observed in a study of response to subunit inactivated influenza vaccine. Points from the study as a whole: Researchers suggested that each seasonal influenza vaccination recruits few new T cells.

TCRdb fed the RT-PCR reads into MiXCR, producing one record per CDR3 protein. The repertoire holds around 750,000 distinct CDR3 sequences, with about 20% as singletons. For this clonotype: The antigen remains unidentified.

CDR3 length equals 13 residues. Germline CDR1 DFQATT, CDR2 SNEGSKA (reference sequence). V shed 0 bases and J shed 3 bases, with 8 bases lying between them. The sequence came from a man aged 50 to 60 who received an inactivated influenza vaccine. The chain links TRBV20-1 to TRBJ2-5; D is undetermined. Sequenced here: PBMCs from blood, sampled roughly 5 days after vaccination. CDR3 nucleotides: TGCAGTGCTAGAGACGCATCGGAAGAGACCCAGTACTTC. Translated, it gives CSARDASEETQYF.